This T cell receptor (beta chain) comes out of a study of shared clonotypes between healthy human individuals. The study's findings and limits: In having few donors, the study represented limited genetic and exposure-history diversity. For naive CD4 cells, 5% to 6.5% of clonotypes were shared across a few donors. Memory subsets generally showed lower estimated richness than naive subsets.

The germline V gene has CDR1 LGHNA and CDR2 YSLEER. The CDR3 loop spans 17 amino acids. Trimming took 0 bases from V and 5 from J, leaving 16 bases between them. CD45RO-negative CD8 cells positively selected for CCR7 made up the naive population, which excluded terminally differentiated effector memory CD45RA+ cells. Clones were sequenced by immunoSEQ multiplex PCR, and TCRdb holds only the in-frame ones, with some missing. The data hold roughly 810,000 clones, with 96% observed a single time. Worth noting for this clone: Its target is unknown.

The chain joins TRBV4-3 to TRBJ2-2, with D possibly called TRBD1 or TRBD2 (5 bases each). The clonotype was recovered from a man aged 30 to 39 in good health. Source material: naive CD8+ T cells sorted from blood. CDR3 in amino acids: CASSQDPAGWTTGELFF. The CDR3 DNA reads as TGCGCCAGCAGCCAAGATCCGGCAGGGTGGACTACCGGGGAGCTGTTTTTT.